One sample yielded the 9 T cell receptor beta chains listed below, sequenced in a study of blood T cell repertoires in COVID-19 (TCRdb year 2020). Receptor libraries were prepared by the immunoSEQ multiplex PCR assay. TCRdb holds this immuneACCESS table with in-frame rearrangements only. Some clones are missing; in checked studies, unresolved V genes explain under half, and the rest has no known cause. The table for this sample lists 250,000 to 300,000 clones; about 76% of them were counted only once. About 2.9% of the sample lies in the top ten. The sample consisted of peripheral blood. Every receptor here comes from a woman between 55 and 75 years old with active or convalescent COVID-19.

The V gene is TRBV7-3, the J gene TRBJ1-1, with TRBD1 as a possible D gene (5 bases). V shed 5 bases and J shed 7 bases, with 11 bases lying between them. CDR1 and CDR2 from the germline V gene are SGHTA and FQGTGA. The CDR3 consists of 12 residues. Here the CDR3 reads CASSISGGEAFF. The CDR3 bases are TGTGCCAGCAGCATAAGCGGGGGTGAAGCTTTCTTT. Looking up the rest from reference TRBV7-3 and TRBJ1-1 gives the full variable domain: GAGVSQTPSNKVTEKGKYVELRCDPISGHTALYWYRQSLGQGPEFLIYFQGTGAADDSGLPNDRFFAVRPEGSVSTLKIQRTERGDSAVYLCASSISGGEAFFGQGTRLTVV.

V and J are TRBV4-2 and TRBJ1-2; 7 nucleotides align to TRBD1. Germline V gives CDR1 LGHNA, CDR2 YNFKEQ. Trimming cost V 0 bases and J 10 bases; bases outside gene matches: 20. This CDR3 is built from 18 residues. The CDR3 DNA sequence: TGTGCCAGCAGCCAAGAACACAGGGGATCCTCCCTATCGGGGACCTACACCTTC. It translates to CASSQEHRGSSLSGTYTF.

This chain uses TRBV29-1 with TRBJ2-6, with TRBD1 as a possible D gene (5 bases). This CDR3 is built from 17 residues. The V gene's germline CDR1 is SQVTM and CDR2 ANQGSEA. V was trimmed by 8 bases and J by 1 base, leaving 21 bases between them. The DNA of the CDR3 is TGCAGCCCGAACAGGAAACTTGTGATTTCTGGGGCCAACGTCCTGACTTTC. This encodes CSPNRKLVISGANVLTF.

The chain combines TRBV6-2 or TRBV6-3 with TRBJ1-2, with TRBD1 matching over 7 bases. Germline CDR1 and CDR2: MNHEY and SVGEGT. The V and J ends lost 4 bases and 8 bases, in that order; junction bases with no gene match: 10. The CDR3 totals 14 residues. The CDR3 DNA sequence: TGTGCCAGCAGTTTGACCGGGACAGCGCGGGGCTACACCTTC. Amino acid sequence: CASSLTGTARGYTF.

CDR3 in amino acids: CATSRDQYRTSGYTF. Here the CDR3 DNA reads TGTGCCACCAGCAGAGATCAGTACCGAACCTCTGGCTACACCTTC. This rearrangement joins TRBV15 to TRBJ1-2; D is unclear. This CDR3 is 15 amino acids long. The V end was cut by 0 bases, the J end by 7 bases, with 15 bases between. Germline V gene sequence: CDR1 LNHNV, CDR2 YYDKDF (reference sequence). Full variable domain (remainder filled in from reference TRBV15 and TRBJ1-2): DAMVIQNPRYQVTQFGKPVTLSCSQTLNHNVMYWYQQKSSQAPKLLFHYYDKDFNNEADTPDNFQSRRPNTSFCFLDIRSPGLGDTAMYLCATSRDQYRTSGYTFGSGTRLTVV.

This chain connects TRBV7-9 to TRBJ2-1, with D perhaps matching TRBD2 (5 bases). The length of the CDR3 is 15 residues. Looked up from germline, CDR1 is SEHNR and CDR2 is FQNEAQ (reference sequence). The germline V and J ends were trimmed by 1 base and 3 bases, with 10 bases remaining between them. In DNA form, the CDR3 reads TGTGCCAGCAGCTTAGGCGTGGAGGACTACAATGAGCAGTTCTTC. Translated: CASSLGVEDYNEQFF.

This chain joins TRBV10-2 and TRBJ1-5; D unresolved. The V gene lost 8 bases and the J gene lost 1 base, with 12 bases spanning the gap. The CDR3 contains 14 residues. Germline V gene sequence: CDR1 WSHSY, CDR2 SAAADI. The CDR3 region is CASRHDESNQPQHF. The CDR3 DNA follows: TGCGCCAGCCGACATGATGAGAGCAATCAGCCCCAGCATTTT.

This chain uses TRBV12-3 or TRBV12-4 with TRBJ2-5, with 7 positions matching TRBD1. The V and J ends lost 7 bases and 5 bases, in that order; junction bases with no gene match: 7. This CDR3 region has 13 residues. The DNA for the CDR3 is TGTGCCAGCAAGGGCAGGGGGTGGGAGACCCAGTACTTC. Residues: CASKGRGWETQYF.

The chain is built from TRBV7-3 and TRBJ1-4; no firm D call. There are 14 residues in the CDR3. V was pared by 3 bases and J by 6 bases, with 11 bases between. Germline CDR1 is SGHTA and CDR2 is FQGTGA. The CDR3 nucleotides read TGTGCCAGCAGCTTGTACGGGGAGGATGAAAAACTGTTTTTT. Amino acid sequence: CASSLYGEDEKLFF. Based on the CDR3 plus reference TRBV7-3 and TRBJ1-4, the full variable domain is GAGVSQTPSNKVTEKGKYVELRCDPISGHTALYWYRQSLGQGPEFLIYFQGTGAADDSGLPNDRFFAVRPEGSVSTLKIQRTERGDSAVYLCASSLYGEDEKLFFGSGTQLSVL.